This TCR beta chain was found in a study of T cell repertoires in cytomegalovirus infection. Overall study: Recently identified HLA-C-restricted CMV epitopes were used, and well-studied HLA-B-restricted CMV epitopes were used as well. An indication of both CMV infection and matching HLA type came from public TCR beta signatures.

TCRdb independently ran MiXCR on the reads; one entry per CDR3 protein. The table has around 900,000 distinct CDR3 sequences, around 30% seen once. Notes on this clonotype: Its antigen is still unknown.

V lost 3 bases to trimming and J lost 1 base, with 12 bases between them. The CDR3 consists of 15 residues. The origin of this receptor is a human donor in good health (CMV status not recorded). Some clones in this sample may be carry-over from other donors' samples. The V call is TRBV12-3 or TRBV12-4, the J call TRBJ1-1; possibly TRBD1 for D (6 bases). The material was cultured CD8+ T cells from PBMCs, obtained from culture after CMV antigen stimulation. CDR3 sequence (DNA): TGTGCCAGCAGTTTCGTGACAGGCAGGAACACTGAAGCTTTCTTT. Amino acids: CASSFVTGRNTEAFF.